The T cell receptor beta chain under discussion was sequenced for a study of T cell repertoires in cytomegalovirus infection (dated by TCRdb to about 2019). With regard to the full study: Alongside well-studied HLA-B-restricted epitopes, the peptide stimulations were aimed at recently identified HLA-C-restricted CMV epitopes, whose presentation resists viral immunomodulation. The HLA type of each donor mattered for the analysis, because public TCR beta signatures pointed to carriage of CMV infection along with the matching HLA type. Results and caveats for the whole study, not just this receptor: The ex vivo response was dominated by HLA-C-restricted CMV-specific TCR beta clonotypes, which also provided the single most frequent clonotype in two of eight donors. In both this cohort and an independent cohort of some 370 donors, the cumulative frequency of public TCR beta family members distinguished carriers of CMV infection plus the relevant HLA type.

The treatment or condition label, read with the paper, signifies: in vitro stimulation with specific CMV peptide epitopes to enrich CMV-specific T cells. This clonotype was observed a few times. Its recognized antigen is unknown. No base qualities exist here, and no much larger clone lies one base off it. Trimmed from V: 3 bases; trimmed from J: 0 bases; junction bases lacking a gene match: 6. According to the germline V gene, CDR1 reads SGHTA and CDR2 reads FQGNSA. The CDR3 runs 17 residues from the cysteine to the phenylalanine. Only CDR3 DNA is held: 51 bases, read in frame from base 1. Sequenced using an Illumina HiSeq 1500. TCRdb reanalyzed the raw reads on its own, using fastp at Q25 for trimming and MiXCR for clone calling, and kept in-frame beta chains. Entries are consolidated by CDR3 protein sequence, retaining the most common genes and DNA. In all, the sample holds hundreds of thousands of distinct CDR3 sequences, and roughly 30% of those were seen once. Together, the top ten hold around a sixth of the sample.

The rearrangement combines TRBV7-2 with TRBJ2-2; TRBD1 fits 8 bases in the junction. Source: cultured PBMCs, taken from culture after CMV antigen stimulation. The sequence was obtained from a human donor in good health (CMV status not recorded). Some clones in this sample may be carry-over from other donors' samples. Here is the DNA: TGTGCCAGCAGCTTTAGCCCGGACAGGGCGAACACCGGGGAGCTGTTTTTT. Its protein reads: CASSFSPDRANTGELFF.